This T cell receptor (beta chain) is from a study of T cell responses to AZD1222 COVID-19 vaccine. Turning to the study itself: The analysis combined second doses at about 4 or about 12 weeks.

Repertoires were generated with immunoSEQ multiplex PCR, while TCRdb's copy carries only in-frame clones and drops some. The sample contains tens of thousands of clones, under 90% of which appear only once. V was trimmed by 0 bases and J by 8 bases, leaving 9 bases between them. This CDR3 is 13 amino acids long. Germline V gene sequence: CDR1 SGDLS, CDR2 YYNGEE. The study's findings and limits: Regions left unmutated in variants are reportedly the target of nearly half of spike-specific TCRs. No repertoire was sampled before or during the peak T cell response, only after it. Donors skewed white British and female; clonal diversity was possibly underestimated.

As concerns this clone: The antigen remains undetermined.

The sequence derives from an adult in good health. The material was peripheral blood, obtained on day 0 of AZD1222 vaccination. This sequence joins TRBV9 and TRBJ1-3; possibly TRBD1 for D (5 bases). CDR3 loop: CASSVGGGDTIYF. Written as DNA, the CDR3 is TGTGCCAGCAGCGTAGGTGGGGGAGACACCATATATTTT.